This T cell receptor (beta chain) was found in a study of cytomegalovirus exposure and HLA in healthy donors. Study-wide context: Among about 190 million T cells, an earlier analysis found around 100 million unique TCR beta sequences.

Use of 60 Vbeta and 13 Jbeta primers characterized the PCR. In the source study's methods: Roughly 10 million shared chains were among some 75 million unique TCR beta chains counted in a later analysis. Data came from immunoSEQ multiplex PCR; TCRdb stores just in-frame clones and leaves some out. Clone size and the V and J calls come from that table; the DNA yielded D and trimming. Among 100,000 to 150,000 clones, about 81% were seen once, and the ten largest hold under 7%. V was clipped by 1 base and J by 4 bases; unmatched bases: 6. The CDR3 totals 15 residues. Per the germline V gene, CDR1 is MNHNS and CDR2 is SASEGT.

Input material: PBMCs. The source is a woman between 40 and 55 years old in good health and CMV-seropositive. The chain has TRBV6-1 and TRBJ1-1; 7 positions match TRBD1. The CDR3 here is CASSEVGGGTTEAFF. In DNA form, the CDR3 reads TGTGCCAGCAGTGAAGTAGGAGGGGGCACCACTGAAGCTTTCTTT.